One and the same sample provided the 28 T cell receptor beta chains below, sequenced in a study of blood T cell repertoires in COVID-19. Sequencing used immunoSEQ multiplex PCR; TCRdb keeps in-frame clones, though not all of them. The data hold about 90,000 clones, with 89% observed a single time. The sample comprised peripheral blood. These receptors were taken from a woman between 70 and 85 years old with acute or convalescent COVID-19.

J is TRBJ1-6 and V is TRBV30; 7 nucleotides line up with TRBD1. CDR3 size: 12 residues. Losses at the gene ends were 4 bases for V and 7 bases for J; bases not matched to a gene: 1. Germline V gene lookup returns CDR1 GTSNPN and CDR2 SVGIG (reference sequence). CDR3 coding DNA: TGTGCCTGGACAGGGGGGAATTCACCCCTCCACTTT. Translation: CAWTGGNSPLHF.

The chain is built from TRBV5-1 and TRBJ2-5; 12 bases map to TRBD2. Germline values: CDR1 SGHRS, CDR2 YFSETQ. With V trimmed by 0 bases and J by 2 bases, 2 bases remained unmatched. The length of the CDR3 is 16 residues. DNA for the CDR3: TGCGCCAGCAGCTTGGTCGGACTAGCGGGGCAAGAGACCCAGTACTTC. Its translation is CASSLVGLAGQETQYF.

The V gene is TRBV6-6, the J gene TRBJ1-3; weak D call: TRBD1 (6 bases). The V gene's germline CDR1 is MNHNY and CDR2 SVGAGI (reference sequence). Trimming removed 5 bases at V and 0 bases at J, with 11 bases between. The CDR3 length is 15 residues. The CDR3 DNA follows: TGTGCCAGCAGTCGCGGGGACAACTCTGGAAACACCATATATTTT. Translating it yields CASSRGDNSGNTIYF.

The CDR3 region is CASSPQGGNYGYTF. CDR3 bases: TGTGCCAGCTCACCACAGGGAGGAAACTATGGCTACACCTTC. The chain links TRBV18 to TRBJ1-2; D is undetermined. The germline V gene encodes CDR1 KGHSH and CDR2 LQKENI. V dropped 1 base and J dropped 2 bases, with 8 bases sitting between them. The CDR3 is 14 residues long.

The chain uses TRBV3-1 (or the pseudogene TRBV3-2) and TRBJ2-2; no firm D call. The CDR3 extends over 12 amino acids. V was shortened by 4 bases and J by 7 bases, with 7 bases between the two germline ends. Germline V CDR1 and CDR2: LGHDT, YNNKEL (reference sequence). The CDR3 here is CASSRHRGELFF. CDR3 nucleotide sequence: TGTGCCAGCAGCCGACACCGCGGGGAGCTGTTTTTT.

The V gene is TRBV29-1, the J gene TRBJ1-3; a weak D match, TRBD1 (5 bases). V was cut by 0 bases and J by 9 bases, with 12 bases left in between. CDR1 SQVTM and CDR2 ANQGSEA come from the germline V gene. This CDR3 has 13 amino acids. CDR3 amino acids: CSVEESGGGTIYF. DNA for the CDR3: TGCAGCGTTGAAGAATCCGGGGGTGGCACCATATATTTT.

The CDR3 protein is CASSIDPVASYNEQFF. The CDR3 coding sequence is TGTGCCAGTAGTATAGATCCGGTCGCCTCCTACAATGAGCAGTTCTTC. The rearrangement uses TRBV19 and TRBJ2-1; D remains ambiguous. With 0 bases removed from V and 0 bases from J, the gap between germline ends came to 9 bases. This CDR3 spans 16 amino acids. In germline, CDR1 is LNHDA, CDR2 SQIVND (reference sequence).

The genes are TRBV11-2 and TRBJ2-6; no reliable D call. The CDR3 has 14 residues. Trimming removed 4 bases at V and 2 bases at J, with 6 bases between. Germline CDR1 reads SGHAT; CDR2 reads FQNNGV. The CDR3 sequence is CASSSSPGANVLTF. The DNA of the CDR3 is TGTGCCAGCAGCTCGAGCCCTGGGGCCAACGTCCTGACTTTC.

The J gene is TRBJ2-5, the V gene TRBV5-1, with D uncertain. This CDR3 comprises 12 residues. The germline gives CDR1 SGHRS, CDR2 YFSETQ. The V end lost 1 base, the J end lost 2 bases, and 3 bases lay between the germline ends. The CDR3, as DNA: TGCGCCAGCAGCTTGACACAAGAGACCCAGTACTTC. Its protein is CASSLTQETQYF.

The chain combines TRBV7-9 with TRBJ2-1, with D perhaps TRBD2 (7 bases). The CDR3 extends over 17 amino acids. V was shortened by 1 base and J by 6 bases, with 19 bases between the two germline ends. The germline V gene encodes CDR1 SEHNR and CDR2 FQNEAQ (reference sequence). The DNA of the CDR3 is TGTGCCAGCAGCTTAGACGCTTGGGGGGGCAGGGTCAATGAGCAGTTCTTC. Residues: CASSLDAWGGRVNEQFF.

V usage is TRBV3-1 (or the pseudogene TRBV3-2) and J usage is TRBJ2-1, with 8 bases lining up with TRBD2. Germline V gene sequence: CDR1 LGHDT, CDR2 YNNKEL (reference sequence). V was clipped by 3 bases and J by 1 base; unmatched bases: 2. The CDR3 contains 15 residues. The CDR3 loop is CASSQRGVSYNEQFF. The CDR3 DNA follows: TGTGCCAGCAGCCAGCGGGGGGTTTCCTACAATGAGCAGTTCTTC.

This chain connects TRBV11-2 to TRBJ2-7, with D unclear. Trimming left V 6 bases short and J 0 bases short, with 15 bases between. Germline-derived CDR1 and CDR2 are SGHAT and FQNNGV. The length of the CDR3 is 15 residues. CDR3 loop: CASSPESRSSYEQYV. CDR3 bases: TGTGCCAGCAGTCCCGAGTCCCGAAGCTCCTACGAGCAGTACGTC.

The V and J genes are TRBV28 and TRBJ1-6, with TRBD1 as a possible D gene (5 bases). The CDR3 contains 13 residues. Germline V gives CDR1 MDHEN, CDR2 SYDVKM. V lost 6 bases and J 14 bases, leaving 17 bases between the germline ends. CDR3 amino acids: CASSPRALRSLHF. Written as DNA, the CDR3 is TGTGCCAGCAGCCCCAGGGCTTTGCGGTCCCTCCACTTT.

For the CDR3, the DNA is TGTGCCAGCAGCTTCGCGTTGGGGCTAGCGGGGATACCGACCGGGGAGCTGTTTTTT. Residues: CASSFALGLAGIPTGELFF. The chain uses TRBV5-5 and TRBJ2-2; 9 bases agree with TRBD2. The CDR3 runs 19 residues. Per germline, CDR1 SGHKS and CDR2 YYEKEE (reference sequence). V was pared by 2 bases and J by 5 bases, with 16 bases of the junction left unmatched.

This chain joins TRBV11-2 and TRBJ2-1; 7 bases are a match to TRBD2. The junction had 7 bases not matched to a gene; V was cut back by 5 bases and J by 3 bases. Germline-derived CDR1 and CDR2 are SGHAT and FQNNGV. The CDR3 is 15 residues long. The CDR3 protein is CASSAGGFDYNEQFF. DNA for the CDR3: TGTGCCAGCAGCGCCGGGGGGTTCGACTACAATGAGCAGTTCTTC.

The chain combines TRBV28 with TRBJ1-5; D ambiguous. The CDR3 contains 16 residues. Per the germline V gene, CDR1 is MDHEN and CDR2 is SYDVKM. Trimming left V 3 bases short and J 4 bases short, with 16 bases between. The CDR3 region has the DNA TGTGCCAGCAGTTTTATCGCAAGCAGCGTAAATCAGCCCCAGCATTTT. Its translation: CASSFIASSVNQPQHF. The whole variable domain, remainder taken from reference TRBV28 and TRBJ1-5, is DVKVTQSSRYLVKRTGEKVFLECVQDMDHENMFWYRQDPGLGLRLIYFSYDVKMKEKGDIPEGYSVSREKKERFSLILESASTNQTSMYLCASSFIASSVNQPQHFGDGTRLSIL.

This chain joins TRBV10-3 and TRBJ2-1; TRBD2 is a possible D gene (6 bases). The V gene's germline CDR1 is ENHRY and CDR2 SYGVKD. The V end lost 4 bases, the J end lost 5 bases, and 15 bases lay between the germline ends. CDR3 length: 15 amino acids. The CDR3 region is CAISGGLTRNNEQFF. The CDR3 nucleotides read TGTGCCATCAGTGGTGGACTAACTCGAAACAATGAGCAGTTCTTC.

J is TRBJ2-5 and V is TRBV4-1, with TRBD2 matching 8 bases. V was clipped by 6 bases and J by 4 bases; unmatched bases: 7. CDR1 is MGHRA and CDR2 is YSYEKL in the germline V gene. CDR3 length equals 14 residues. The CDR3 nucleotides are TGCGCCAGCAGTATCAGGCTAGCGGGAGAGACCCAGTACTTC. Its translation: CASSIRLAGETQYF.

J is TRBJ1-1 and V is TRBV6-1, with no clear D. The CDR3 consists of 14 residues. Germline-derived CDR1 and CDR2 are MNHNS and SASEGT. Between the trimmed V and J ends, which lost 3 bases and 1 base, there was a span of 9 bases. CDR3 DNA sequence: TGTGCCAGCAGTGAGGGCAGATCGAACACTGAAGCTTTCTTT. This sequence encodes CASSEGRSNTEAFF.

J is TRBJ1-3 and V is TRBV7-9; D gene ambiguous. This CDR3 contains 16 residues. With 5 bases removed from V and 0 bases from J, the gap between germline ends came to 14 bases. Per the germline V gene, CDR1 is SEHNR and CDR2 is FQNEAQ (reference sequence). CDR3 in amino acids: CASSRPGTASGNTIYF. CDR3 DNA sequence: TGTGCCAGCAGCCGCCCCGGCACAGCCTCTGGAAACACCATATATTTT. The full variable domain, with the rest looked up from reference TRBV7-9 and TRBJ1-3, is DTGVSQNPRHKITKRGQNVTFRCDPISEHNRLYWYRQTLGQGPEFLTYFQNEAQLEKSRLLSDRFSAERPKGSFSTLEIQRTEQGDSAMYLCASSRPGTASGNTIYFGEGSWLTVV.

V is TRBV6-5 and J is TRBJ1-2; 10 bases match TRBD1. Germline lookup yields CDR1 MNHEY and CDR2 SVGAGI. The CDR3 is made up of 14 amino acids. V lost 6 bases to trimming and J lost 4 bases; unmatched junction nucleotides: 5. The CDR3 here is CASSRTGGGYGYTF. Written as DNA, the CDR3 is TGTGCCAGCAGCCGGACAGGGGGAGGCTATGGCTACACCTTC.

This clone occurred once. The CDR3 protein is CATSSHAGTQYF. CDR3 sequence (DNA): TGTGCCACCAGCAGCCACGCGGGGACCCAGTACTTC. The V and J genes are TRBV15 and TRBJ2-5; TRBD2 might be the D (5 bases). V gave up 3 bases and J gave up 7 bases, with 9 bases separating them. CDR1 LNHNV and CDR2 YYDKDF come from the germline V gene (reference sequence). The length of the CDR3 is 12 residues.

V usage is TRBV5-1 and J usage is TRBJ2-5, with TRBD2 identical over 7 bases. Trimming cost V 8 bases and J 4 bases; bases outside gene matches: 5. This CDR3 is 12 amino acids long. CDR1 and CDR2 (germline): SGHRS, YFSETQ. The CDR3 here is CARSGLGETQYF. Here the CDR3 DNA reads TGCGCCAGATCCGGACTAGGAGAGACCCAGTACTTC. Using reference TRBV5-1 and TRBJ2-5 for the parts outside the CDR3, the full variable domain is KAGVTQTPRYLIKTRGQQVTLSCSPISGHRSVSWYQQTPGQGLQFLFEYFSETQRNKGNFPGRFSGRQFSNSRSEMNVSTLELGDSALYLCARSGLGETQYFGPGTRLLVL.

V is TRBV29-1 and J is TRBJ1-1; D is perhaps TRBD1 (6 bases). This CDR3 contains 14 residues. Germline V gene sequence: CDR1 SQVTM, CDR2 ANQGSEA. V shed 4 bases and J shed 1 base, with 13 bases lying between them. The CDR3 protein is CSVAPGHKNTEAFF. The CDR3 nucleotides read TGCAGCGTTGCCCCGGGACACAAGAACACTGAAGCTTTCTTT.

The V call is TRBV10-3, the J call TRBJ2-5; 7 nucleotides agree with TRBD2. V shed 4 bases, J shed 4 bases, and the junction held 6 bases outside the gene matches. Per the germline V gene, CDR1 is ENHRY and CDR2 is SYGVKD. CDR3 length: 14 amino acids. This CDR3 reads CAISGGGGRETQYF. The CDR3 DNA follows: TGTGCCATCAGTGGGGGGGGAGGTCGAGAGACCCAGTACTTC.

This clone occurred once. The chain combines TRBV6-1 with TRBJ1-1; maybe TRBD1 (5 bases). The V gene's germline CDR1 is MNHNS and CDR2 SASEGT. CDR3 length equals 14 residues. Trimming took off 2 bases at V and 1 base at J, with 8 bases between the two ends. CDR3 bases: TGTGCCAGCAGTGAAAAGGGGAAGAACACTGAAGCTTTCTTT. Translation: CASSEKGKNTEAFF.

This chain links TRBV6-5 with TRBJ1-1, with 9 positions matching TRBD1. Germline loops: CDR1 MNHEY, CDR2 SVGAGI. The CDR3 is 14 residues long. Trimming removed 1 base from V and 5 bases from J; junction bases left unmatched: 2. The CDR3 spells CASSYYRGLTEAFF. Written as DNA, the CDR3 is TGTGCCAGCAGTTACTACAGGGGGCTTACTGAAGCTTTCTTT.

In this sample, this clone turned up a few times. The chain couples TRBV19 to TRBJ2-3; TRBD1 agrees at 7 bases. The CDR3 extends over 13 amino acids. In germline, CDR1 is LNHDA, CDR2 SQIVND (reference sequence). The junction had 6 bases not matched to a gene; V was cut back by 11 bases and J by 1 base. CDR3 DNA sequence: TGTGCCGTGGGACAGACTGGCACAGATACGCAGTATTTT. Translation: CAVGQTGTDTQYF.